A selection of T cell receptor beta chains follows, all from one sample in a study of shared clonotypes between healthy human individuals. Assay used: immunoSEQ multiplex PCR; TCRdb lists only in-frame clones, some missing. This sample has around 350,000 clones, with more than 60% found just once. Sequences were obtained from memory CD4+ T cells sorted from blood. All receptors derive from a man between 25 and 39 years old in good health. The CDR3 runs from the conserved cysteine through the conserved F or W. Each record gives: V gene, clone size, J gene, CDR3 protein. Only some rows state a clone size, as once, few, many or a class for expanded clones.

>TRBV11-2|NA|TRBJ1-4
CASSLAQDRGKEKLFF
>TRBV27|NA|TRBJ1-2
CASSPSTGTNYGYTF
>TRBV5-8|NA|TRBJ2-7
CASSFSGNKQYF
>TRBV19|NA|TRBJ1-1
CASSIDLGSGAEAFF
>TRBV7-9|NA|TRBJ2-7
CASSLVLGGEQYF
>TRBV11-2|NA|TRBJ2-3
CASSPRVSTDTQYF
>TRBV11-2|NA|TRBJ2-1
CASSVPGTLVRNEQFF
>TRBV5-4|once|TRBJ2-2
CASSLGLLAGGGGTGELFF
>TRBV30|NA|TRBJ1-4
CACGSVGANEKLFF
>TRBV11-3|few|TRBJ2-1
CASSSTGTVIHNEQFF
>TRBV11-2|few|TRBJ1-4
CASSLGATGGAYEKLFF
>TRBV7-9|once|TRBJ2-1
CASSLGFRSLGSYNEQFF
>TRBV29-1|many|TRBJ2-3
CSADTDTQYF
>TRBV7-8|NA|TRBJ1-2
CASSLTPQGGYGYTF
>TRBV7-8|NA|TRBJ2-7
CASSWGTASPYEQYF
>TRBV7-2|NA|TRBJ2-3
CASSLRQGGSTDTQYF
>TRBV27|few|TRBJ2-7
CASSLGAHPSYEQYF
>TRBV6-1|NA|TRBJ2-3
CASSDGPFDTQYF
>TRBV14|NA|TRBJ2-3
CASSHVAAAGGPYTQYF
>TRBV5-4|NA|TRBJ2-7
CASSPLVRTGGVYEQYF
>TRBV10-3|NA|TRBJ2-7
CAISESGGLAEIYEQYF
>TRBV11-2|few|TRBJ2-7
CASSRTGGSYEQYF